This T cell receptor beta chain appears in the sequencing data of a study of neurological immune-mediated disorders. The ends were cut back, 8 bases at V and 7 bases at J, with 6 bases in the middle. The CDR3 is 10 residues long. Germline CDR1 is MNHNS and CDR2 is SASEGT. Study conclusions and caveats: Multiple sclerosis patients had less TCR clonal expansion than even healthy controls, unlike HTLV-1-associated myelopathy.

The team produced cDNA through 5'RACE using 10-nucleotide random UMIs. MiXCR, applied by TCRdb to the 5' RACE reads, yields one record per CDR3 protein. This sample has about 59,000 distinct CDR3 sequences; roughly an eighth occur once, and the top ten carry roughly 10%. This clonotype was observed at least ten times. Its antigen remains unidentified. V is TRBV6-1 and J is TRBJ1-5; D unresolved. Sequencing was performed on PBMCs. The source is a woman aged 60-75 years with HTLV-1-associated myelopathy (HAM/TSP). CDR3 amino acids: CASSWQPQHF. Written as DNA, the CDR3 is TGTGCCAGCTCTTGGCAGCCCCAGCATTTT.